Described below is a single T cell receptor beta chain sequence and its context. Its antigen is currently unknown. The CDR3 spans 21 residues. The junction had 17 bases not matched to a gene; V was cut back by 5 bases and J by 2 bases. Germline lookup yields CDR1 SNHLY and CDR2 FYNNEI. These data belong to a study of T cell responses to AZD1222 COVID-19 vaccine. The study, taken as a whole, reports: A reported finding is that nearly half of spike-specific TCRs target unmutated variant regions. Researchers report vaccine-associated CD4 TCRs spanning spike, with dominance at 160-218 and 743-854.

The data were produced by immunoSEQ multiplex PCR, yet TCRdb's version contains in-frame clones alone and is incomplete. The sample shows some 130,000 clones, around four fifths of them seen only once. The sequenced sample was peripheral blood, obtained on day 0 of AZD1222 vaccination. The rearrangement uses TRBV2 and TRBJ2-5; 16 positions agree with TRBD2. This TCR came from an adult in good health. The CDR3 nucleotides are TGTGCCAGCAGTAGCCCGGTGGGACTAGCGGGGGGGCGAGGTCCTCAAGAGACCCAGTACTTC. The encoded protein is CASSSPVGLAGGRGPQETQYF.